This T cell receptor (beta chain) was documented in a study of T-cell memory formation after mild COVID-19. Overall study results and limits: Contracting clones from day 15 to 85 showed balanced CD4/CD8; later expanders favored CD4+. Mostly located in CM and EM were contracting CD4+ clones, with contracting CD8+ clones located in EMRA. Memory sampled before infection contained some responding clones, suggesting cross-reactive memory joined.

Trimming took 7 bases from V and 5 from J; bases not matched to a gene: 7. The CDR3 consists of 14 residues. CDR1 is SGHVS and CDR2 is FQNEAQ in the germline V gene. TCRdb ran MiXCR on the 5' RACE reads and lists one entry per CDR3 protein. The data hold 390,000 or so distinct CDR3 sequences, with approximately 15% observed a single time. Regarding this clonotype: Its antigen remains unidentified.

The source material was PBMCs or a T cell subset sorted from them (not recorded which). The J gene is TRBJ2-2, the V gene TRBV7-8, with TRBD1 matching 7 bases. The clonotype originates from a young man who had mild COVID-19 (a few samples of this study predate the infection). Cell type and time point are not known. The DNA of the CDR3 is TGTGCCAGCAATAACAGGGGTGGAACCGGGGAGCTGTTTTTT. It specifies CASNNRGGTGELFF.